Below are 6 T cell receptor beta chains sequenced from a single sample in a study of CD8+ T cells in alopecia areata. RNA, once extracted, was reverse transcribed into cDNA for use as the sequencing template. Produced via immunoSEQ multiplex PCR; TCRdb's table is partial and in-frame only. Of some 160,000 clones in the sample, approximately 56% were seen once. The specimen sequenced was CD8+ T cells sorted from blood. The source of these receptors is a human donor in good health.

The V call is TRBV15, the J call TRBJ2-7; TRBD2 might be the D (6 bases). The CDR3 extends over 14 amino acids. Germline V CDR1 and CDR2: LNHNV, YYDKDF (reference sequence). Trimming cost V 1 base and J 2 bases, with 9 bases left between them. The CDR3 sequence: CATSRGPGAYEQYF. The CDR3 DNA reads TGTGCCACCAGCAGAGGACCGGGGGCCTACGAGCAGTACTTC.

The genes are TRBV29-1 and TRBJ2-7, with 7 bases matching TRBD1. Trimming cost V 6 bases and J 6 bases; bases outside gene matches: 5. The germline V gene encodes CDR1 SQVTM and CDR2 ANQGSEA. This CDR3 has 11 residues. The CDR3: CSVRQGPEQYF. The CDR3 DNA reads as TGCAGCGTCAGACAGGGACCCGAGCAGTACTTC.

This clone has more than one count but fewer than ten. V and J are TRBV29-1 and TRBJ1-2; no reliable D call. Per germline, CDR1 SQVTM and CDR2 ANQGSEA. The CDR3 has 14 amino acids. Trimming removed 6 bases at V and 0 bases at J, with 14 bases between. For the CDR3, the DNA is TGCAGCGTCCGCGCGCCGTGGACTAACTATGGCTACACCTTC. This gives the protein CSVRAPWTNYGYTF.

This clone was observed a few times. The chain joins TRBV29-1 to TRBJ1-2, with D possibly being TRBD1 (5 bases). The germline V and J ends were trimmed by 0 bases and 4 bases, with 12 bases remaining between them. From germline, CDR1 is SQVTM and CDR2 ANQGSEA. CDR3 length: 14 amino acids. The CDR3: CSVEEDSVSYGYTF. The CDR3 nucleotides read TGCAGCGTTGAAGAAGACAGCGTCTCCTATGGCTACACCTTC.

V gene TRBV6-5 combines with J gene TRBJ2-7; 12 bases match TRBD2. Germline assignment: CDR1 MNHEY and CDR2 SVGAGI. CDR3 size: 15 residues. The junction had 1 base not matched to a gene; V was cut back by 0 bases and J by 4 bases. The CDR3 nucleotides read TGTGCCAGCAGTTACTCACTAGCGGGAGGATACGAGCAGTACTTC. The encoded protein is CASSYSLAGGYEQYF.

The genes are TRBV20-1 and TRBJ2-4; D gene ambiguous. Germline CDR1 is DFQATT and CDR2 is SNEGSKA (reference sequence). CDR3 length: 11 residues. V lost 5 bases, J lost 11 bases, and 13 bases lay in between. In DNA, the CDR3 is TGCAGTGCTGACCAGATTGGACTTCAGTACTTC. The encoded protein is CSADQIGLQYF.